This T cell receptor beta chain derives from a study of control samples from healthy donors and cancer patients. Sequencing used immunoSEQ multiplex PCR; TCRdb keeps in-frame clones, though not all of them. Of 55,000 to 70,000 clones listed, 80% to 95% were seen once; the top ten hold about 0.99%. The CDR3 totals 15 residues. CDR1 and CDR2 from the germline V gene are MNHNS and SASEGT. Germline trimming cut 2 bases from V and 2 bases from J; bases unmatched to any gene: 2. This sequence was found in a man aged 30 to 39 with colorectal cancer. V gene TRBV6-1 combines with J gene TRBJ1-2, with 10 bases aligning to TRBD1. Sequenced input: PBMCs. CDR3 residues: CASSEPGQGNYGYTF. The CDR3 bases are TGTGCCAGCAGTGAACCGGGACAGGGGAACTATGGCTACACCTTC.